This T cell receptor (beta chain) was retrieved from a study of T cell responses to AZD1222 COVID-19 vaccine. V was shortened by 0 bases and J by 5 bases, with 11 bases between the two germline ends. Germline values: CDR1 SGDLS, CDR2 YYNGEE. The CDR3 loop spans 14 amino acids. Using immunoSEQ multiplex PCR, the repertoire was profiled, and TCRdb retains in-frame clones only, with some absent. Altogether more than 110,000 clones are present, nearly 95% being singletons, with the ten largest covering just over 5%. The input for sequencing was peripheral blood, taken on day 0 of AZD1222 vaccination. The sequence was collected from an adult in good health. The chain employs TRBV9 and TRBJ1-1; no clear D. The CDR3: CASSVGSRLTEAFF. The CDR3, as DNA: TGTGCCAGCAGCGTAGGATCAAGGTTAACTGAAGCTTTCTTT.